One and the same sample provided the 2 T cell receptor beta chains below, sequenced in a study of cytomegalovirus exposure and HLA in healthy donors. The study ran its PCR with 60 Vbeta and 13 Jbeta primers. Using immunoSEQ multiplex PCR, the repertoire was profiled, and TCRdb retains in-frame clones only, with some absent. The sample holds approximately 140,000 clones; about 80% are singletons and the top ten take 3% to 4%. Sequencing input: PBMCs. These receptor sequences come from a woman aged 40 to 50 in good health and CMV-seronegative.

The chain uses TRBV27 and TRBJ1-2; D gene uncertain. Per germline, CDR1 MNHEY and CDR2 SMNVEV (reference sequence). This CDR3 comprises 13 residues. Trimming took 3 bases from V and 2 from J, leaving 7 bases between them. This CDR3 reads CASSFRVNYGYTF. The CDR3 DNA reads as TGTGCCAGCAGTTTCCGGGTAAACTATGGCTACACCTTC.

This rearrangement joins TRBV19 to TRBJ2-3; TRBD1 matches at 10 bases. The V gene's germline CDR1 is LNHDA and CDR2 SQIVND (reference sequence). This CDR3 has 15 residues. Losses at the gene ends were 7 bases for V and 2 bases for J; bases not matched to a gene: 6. For the CDR3, the DNA is TGTGCCAGTACCCCGGGACAGGGGTACACAGATACGCAGTATTTT. This codes for CASTPGQGYTDTQYF.